These 2 T cell receptor beta chains were all obtained from the same sample, sequenced in a study of identifying expanded T cells in peripheral blood. Some clones are missing from TCRdb's copy, which holds only in-frame ones; the method was immunoSEQ multiplex PCR. The sample lists approximately 110,000 clones, roughly nine tenths occurring once. Sequenced material: blood. These receptors came from a person aged 18 to 70 in good health.

V usage is TRBV18 and J usage is TRBJ2-7, with a weak D call TRBD1 (5 bases). The V gene lost 4 bases and the J gene lost 4 bases, with 14 bases spanning the gap. Germline CDR1 and CDR2: KGHSH and LQKENI. This CDR3 is 14 amino acids long. CDR3 sequence (DNA): TGTGCCAGCTCACAGAATGAAGACAGTTACGAGCAGTACTTC. Translation: CASSQNEDSYEQYF.

This clone was picked up one time. The V and J genes are TRBV14 and TRBJ2-3; 7 nucleotides align to TRBD2. V lost 5 bases, J lost 1 base, and 9 bases stayed unmatched. From germline, CDR1 is SGHDN and CDR2 FVKESK. There are 16 residues in the CDR3. The CDR3 spells CASSASSGPRTDTQYF. CDR3 in DNA: TGTGCCAGCAGCGCTTCTAGCGGACCCCGCACAGATACGCAGTATTTT.